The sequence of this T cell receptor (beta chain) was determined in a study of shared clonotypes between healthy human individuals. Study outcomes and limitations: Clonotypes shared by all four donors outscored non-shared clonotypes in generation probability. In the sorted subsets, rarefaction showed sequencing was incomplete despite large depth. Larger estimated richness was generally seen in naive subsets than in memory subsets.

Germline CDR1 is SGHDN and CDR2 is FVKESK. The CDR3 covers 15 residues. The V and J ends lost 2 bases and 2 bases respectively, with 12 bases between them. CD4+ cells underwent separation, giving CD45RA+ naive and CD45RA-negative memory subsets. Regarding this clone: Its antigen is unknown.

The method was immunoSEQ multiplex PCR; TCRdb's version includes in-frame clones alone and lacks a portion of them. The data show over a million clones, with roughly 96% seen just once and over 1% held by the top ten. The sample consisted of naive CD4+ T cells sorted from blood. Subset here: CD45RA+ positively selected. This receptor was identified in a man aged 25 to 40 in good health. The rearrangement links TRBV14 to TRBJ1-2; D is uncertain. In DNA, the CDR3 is TGTGCCAGCAGCCAATATGGTACGAGAAACTATGGCTACACCTTC. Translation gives CASSQYGTRNYGYTF.